Listed here are 13 T cell receptor beta chains from one sample, sequenced in a study of T cells after yellow fever vaccination. One entry per CDR3 protein, called by TCRdb with MiXCR from the 5' RACE reads. Altogether 250,000 or so distinct CDR3 sequences are present, approximately 3.6% being singletons, with the ten largest covering under 20%. This sample comprised PBMCs, obtained 15 days after the yellow fever booster vaccination. These receptors were collected from a man aged 18-30 years who received the YFV17D yellow fever vaccine.

This clonotype was recorded many times. CDR3 DNA: TGTGCCAGCAGTTACTCCAGTCACGGTGGTTCACCCCTCCACTTT. It is translated as CASSYSSHGGSPLHF. The chain joins TRBV6-7 to TRBJ1-6, with D unclear. TRBV6-7 is an open reading frame, and its role is uncertain. The CDR3 is made up of 15 amino acids. V dropped 0 bases and J dropped 9 bases, with 12 bases sitting between them.

This clonotype has just a few counts. CDR3 sequence: CASSPRDTYTDTQYF. In nucleotides, the CDR3 is TGTGCCAGCAGTCCCCGGGACACATACACAGATACGCAGTATTTT. The V call is TRBV12-3 or TRBV12-4, the J call TRBJ2-3; the D gene is possibly TRBD1 (6 bases). Deletions cut 5 bases from V and 2 bases from J, with 14 bases between. There are 15 residues in the CDR3.

The CDR3 loop is CASSSGPGGTDTQYF. CDR3 nucleotide sequence: TGTGCCAGCAGCTCAGGGCCGGGCGGGACAGATACGCAGTATTTT. The chain has TRBV4-2 and TRBJ2-3; D possibly uses TRBD1 or TRBD2 (5 bases each). The CDR3 covers 15 residues. Germline CDR1 and CDR2: LGHNA and YNFKEQ. V was shortened by 5 bases and J by 3 bases, with 15 bases between the two germline ends.

This clonotype was seen at least ten times. The chain recombines TRBV3-1 with TRBJ2-2, with D unclear. The germline V and J ends were trimmed by 3 bases and 0 bases, with 8 bases remaining between them. Germline V CDR1 and CDR2: LGHDT, YNNKEL (reference sequence). The CDR3 is 15 residues long. The CDR3 DNA is TGTGCCAGCAGCCATGCAGGATCGAACACCGGGGAGCTGTTTTTT. It translates to CASSHAGSNTGELFF.

This clonotype was recorded many times. The rearrangement joins TRBV29-1 to TRBJ2-1; D gene uncertain. Germline CDR1 and CDR2: SQVTM and ANQGSEA. There are 14 residues in the CDR3. The V end was cut by 4 bases, the J end by 0 bases, with 10 bases between. The chain's CDR3 is CSVAVTSSYNEQFF. As DNA, the CDR3 is TGCAGCGTTGCCGTGACGAGCTCCTACAATGAGCAGTTCTTC.

This clonotype was counted between two and nine times. The chain is built from TRBV20-1 and TRBJ2-3; D gene ambiguous. Per the germline V gene, CDR1 is DFQATT and CDR2 is SNEGSKA (reference sequence). V gave up 6 bases and J gave up 6 bases, with 10 bases separating them. The CDR3 contains 11 residues. The CDR3: CSAGRRDTQYF. For the CDR3, the DNA is TGCAGTGCGGGCCGTCGGGATACGCAGTATTTT.

This clonotype was seen at least ten times. The chain carries TRBV5-6 and TRBJ2-3; TRBD1 agrees at 9 bases. The CDR3 runs 15 residues. CDR1 is SGHDT, CDR2 YYEEEE, per germline. The V gene end was trimmed by 0 bases and the J gene end by 6 bases; junction bases not matched to a gene: 5. The CDR3 sequence is CASSLGGQGLDTQYF. As DNA, the CDR3 is TGTGCCAGCAGCTTGGGGGGACAGGGCTTGGATACGCAGTATTTT.

This clonotype was observed many times. V and J are TRBV27 and TRBJ2-7; D is ambiguous. Germline loops: CDR1 MNHEY, CDR2 SMNVEV (reference sequence). CDR3 length: 13 residues. Trimming shortened V by 3 bases and J by 5 bases, and 11 bases separated the two germline ends. This chain's CDR3 is CASSFRPQDEQYF. CDR3 nucleotide sequence: TGTGCCAGCAGTTTCCGACCTCAGGACGAGCAGTACTTC.

V gene TRBV20-1 combines with J gene TRBJ2-5; TRBD2 matches 9 bases. Germline values: CDR1 DFQATT, CDR2 SNEGSKA (reference sequence). The CDR3 has 16 amino acids. V was clipped by 3 bases and J by 5 bases; unmatched bases: 13. CDR3 DNA: TGCAGTGCTAGTGAGGCTAGCGGGGTTCGGGTGGAGACCCAGTACTTC. Protein product: CSASEASGVRVETQYF.

The chain links TRBV29-1 to TRBJ1-1; perhaps TRBD1 as D (5 bases). This CDR3 spans 14 amino acids. Looked up from germline, CDR1 is SQVTM and CDR2 is ANQGSEA. V was cut by 4 bases and J by 0 bases, with 12 bases left in between. DNA for the CDR3: TGCAGCGTTGTGGTGTCAGGGCTGAACACTGAAGCTTTCTTT. Translating gives CSVVVSGLNTEAFF.

This clonotype was seen at least ten times. The chain is built from TRBV2 and TRBJ2-4; D is undetermined. The V gene's germline CDR1 is SNHLY and CDR2 FYNNEI. V dropped 4 bases and J dropped 0 bases, with 16 bases sitting between them. This CDR3 contains 17 residues. The CDR3 sequence: CASSVALIGLAKNIQYF. CDR3 nucleotides: TGTGCCAGCAGTGTGGCCTTGATAGGGCTAGCCAAAAACATTCAGTACTTC.

Points on this clonotype: Since a much larger clone is just one base distant, this may be a read error. This chain uses TRBV4-1 with TRBJ2-4; a possible D gene is TRBD1 (6 bases). The V gene's germline CDR1 is MGHRA and CDR2 YSYEKL. CDR3 length: 15 amino acids. The V end was cut by 4 bases, the J end by 1 base, with 11 bases between. CDR3 sequence (DNA): TGCGCCAGCAGCCCAAAGCAGGGGGCCAAAAACATTCAGTACTTC. It specifies CASSPKQGAKNIQYF.

This clonotype was detected ten times or more. The rearrangement joins TRBV5-1 to TRBJ2-5, with a weak D call TRBD2 (7 bases). Germline V lookup: CDR1 SGHRS, CDR2 YFSETQ. CDR3 length equals 15 residues. V shed 4 bases and J shed 5 bases, with 18 bases lying between them. The CDR3 nucleotides read TGCGCCAGCAGCGGCGGGGGCATCTCCCCCGAGACCCAGTACTTC. Protein product: CASSGGGISPETQYF.